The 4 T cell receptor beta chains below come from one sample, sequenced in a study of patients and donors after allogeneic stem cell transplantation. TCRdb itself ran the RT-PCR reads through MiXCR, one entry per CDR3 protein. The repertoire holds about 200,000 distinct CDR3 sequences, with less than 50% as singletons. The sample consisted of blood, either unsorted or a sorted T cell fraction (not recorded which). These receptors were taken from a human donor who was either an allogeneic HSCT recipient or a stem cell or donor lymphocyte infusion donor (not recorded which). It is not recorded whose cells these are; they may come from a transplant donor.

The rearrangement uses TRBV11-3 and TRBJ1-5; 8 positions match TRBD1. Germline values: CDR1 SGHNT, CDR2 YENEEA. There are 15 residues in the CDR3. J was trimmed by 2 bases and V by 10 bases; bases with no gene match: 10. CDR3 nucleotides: TGTGCCAACCTCGGACAGGGCGAGGGCAATCAGCCCCAGCATTTT. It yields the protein CANLGQGEGNQPQHF.

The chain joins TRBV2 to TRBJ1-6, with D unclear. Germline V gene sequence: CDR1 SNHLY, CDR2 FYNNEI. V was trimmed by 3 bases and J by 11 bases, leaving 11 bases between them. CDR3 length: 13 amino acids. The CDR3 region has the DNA TGTGCCAGCAGTGATTCCGAGGGAACACCCCTCCACTTT. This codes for CASSDSEGTPLHF.

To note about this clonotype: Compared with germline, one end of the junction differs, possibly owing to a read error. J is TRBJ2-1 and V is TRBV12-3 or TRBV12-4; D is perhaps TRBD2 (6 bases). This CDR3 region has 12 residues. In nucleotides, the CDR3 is TGCGCCAGCAGTTCTAGGGACTCCCGAGGGTTCTTC. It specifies CASSSRDSRGFF.

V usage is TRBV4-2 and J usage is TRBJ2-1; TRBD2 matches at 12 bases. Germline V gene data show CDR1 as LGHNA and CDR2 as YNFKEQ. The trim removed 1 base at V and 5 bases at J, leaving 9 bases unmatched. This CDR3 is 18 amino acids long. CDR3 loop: CASSQVTRLAGVNNEQFF. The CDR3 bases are TGTGCCAGCAGCCAAGTCACCCGACTAGCGGGGGTGAACAATGAGCAGTTCTTC.